The rows below give T cell receptor beta chains drawn from one sample of a study of naive and memory T cell subsets. TCRdb processed the UMI-ligation and nested PCR reads anew with MiXCR; each CDR3 protein has one entry. The sample lists about 90,000 distinct CDR3 sequences; roughly 12% were seen once. Input material: naive CD4+ T cells from blood. The receptors shown here come from a human donor in good health. Both conserved end residues are trimmed from each CDR3. A D gene is named only where the DNA matches it firmly. Some rows mark clone size as missing; the rest say once, few, many or name a class of expanded clone.

D gene | J gene | V gene | clone size | CDR3 protein
- | TRBJ1-1 | TRBV7-9 | few | ASSLARGSELNTEAF
- | TRBJ2-3 | TRBV12-3/TRBV12-4 | few | ASRRDEITDTQY
TRBD1 | TRBJ1-1 | TRBV20-1 | many | SHTGALAAF
TRBD1 | TRBJ1-1 | TRBV18 | many | ASSRQGVSTEAF
- | TRBJ1-1 | TRBV19 | few | ASSIKSLNTEAF
- | TRBJ2-1 | TRBV20-1 | - | SAQQSGTSNEQF
- | TRBJ2-5 | TRBV7-7 | many | ASSLAYREETQY
- | TRBJ2-1 | TRBV7-6 | few | VSSSTIIYNEQF
- | TRBJ2-7 | TRBV20-1 | many | SAESQEAAYEQY
TRBD2 | TRBJ2-5 | TRBV12-3/TRBV12-4 | - | ASSTSGGKETQY
- | TRBJ2-1 | TRBV2 | - | ASSRDAAGAYNEQF